This is a list of T cell receptor beta chains from one sample in a study of T cells after yellow fever vaccination. TCRdb reanalysed the 5' RACE reads using MiXCR and keeps one entry per CDR3 protein. The sample has some 110,000 distinct CDR3 sequences, 5.5% to 8% seen once; the top ten hold over 2.5%. The material sequenced was CD4+ T cells sorted from PBMCs, taken roughly 46 days after the first yellow fever vaccination. The source of these receptors is a man younger than 30 who received the YFV17D yellow fever vaccine. The CDR3 runs from the conserved cysteine through the conserved F or W. The D gene is left open where the match is weak. Clone size, where shown, is once, few, many, or a class for clones that have expanded.

J gene: TRBJ2-5; D gene: TRBD2; clone size: many; V gene: TRBV7-2; CDR3 DNA: TGTGCCAGCAGCTTACCACTAGCGGGGGTGGAGACCCAGTACTTC; CDR3 protein: CASSLPLAGVETQYF
J gene: TRBJ2-7; D gene: TRBD1; clone size: .; V gene: TRBV4-1; CDR3 DNA: TGCGCCAGCAGCCAAGCAAGCTTCACAGGGGGCGGCGAGCAGTACTTC; CDR3 protein: CASSQASFTGGGEQYF
J gene: TRBJ2-1; D gene: TRBD2; clone size: .; V gene: TRBV13; CDR3 DNA: TGTGCCAGCAGCTTAGCGGCTAGCGGGATCGGCAATGAGCAGTTCTTC; CDR3 protein: CASSLAASGIGNEQFF
J gene: TRBJ2-5; D gene: .; clone size: few; V gene: TRBV4-3; CDR3 DNA: TGCGCCAGCAGCCAAATGTCCGGGGCTGGAGAGACCCAGTACTTC; CDR3 protein: CASSQMSGAGETQYF
J gene: TRBJ1-6; D gene: TRBD1; clone size: many; V gene: TRBV9; CDR3 DNA: TGTGCCAGCAGCGTAGCAGGGACAGGGAATAATTCACCCCTCCACTTT; CDR3 protein: CASSVAGTGNNSPLHF
J gene: TRBJ2-7; D gene: TRBD1; clone size: many; V gene: TRBV18; CDR3 DNA: TGTGCCAGCTCACTTACGACAGGGCAAGTGTACGAGCAGTACTTC; CDR3 protein: CASSLTTGQVYEQYF
J gene: TRBJ2-1; D gene: TRBD2; clone size: few; V gene: TRBV7-4; CDR3 DNA: TGTGCCAGCACCATCTATGGGACTAGCTACAATGAGCAGTTCTTC; CDR3 protein: CASTIYGTSYNEQFF
J gene: TRBJ2-7; D gene: TRBD2; clone size: many; V gene: TRBV6-5; CDR3 DNA: TGTGCCAGCACTTACAACCCTGGCGGGGGCGAGCAGTACTTC; CDR3 protein: CASTYNPGGGEQYF
J gene: TRBJ1-1; D gene: .; clone size: many; V gene: TRBV7-9; CDR3 DNA: TGTGCCAGCAGCTATGGAGCGACTGAAGCTTTCTTT; CDR3 protein: CASSYGATEAFF
J gene: TRBJ1-4; D gene: .; clone size: .; V gene: TRBV11-1; CDR3 DNA: TGTGCCAGCAGCTTAGCGTTTGGTAATGAAAAACTGTTTTTT; CDR3 protein: CASSLAFGNEKLFF
J gene: TRBJ2-3; D gene: TRBD2; clone size: .; V gene: TRBV5-1; CDR3 DNA: TGCGCCAGCAGCTTGGGAACGGGGGGGAGAGCCTCCAGGGATACGCAGTATTTT; CDR3 protein: CASSLGTGGRASRDTQYF
J gene: TRBJ2-7; D gene: .; clone size: many; V gene: TRBV7-7; CDR3 DNA: TGTGCCAGCAGCGCGGGACAGAGCTACGAGCAGTACTTC; CDR3 protein: CASSAGQSYEQYF
J gene: TRBJ2-7; D gene: .; clone size: .; V gene: TRBV5-1; CDR3 DNA: TGCGCCAGCAGCTTCCTCGGGGGCAGAACCTACGAGCAGTACTTC; CDR3 protein: CASSFLGGRTYEQYF
J gene: TRBJ2-1; D gene: .; clone size: .; V gene: TRBV6-6; CDR3 DNA: TGTGCCAGCAGCTCAATGGATGAGCAGTTCTTC; CDR3 protein: CASSSMDEQFF
J gene: TRBJ2-3; D gene: .; clone size: many; V gene: TRBV7-2; CDR3 DNA: TGTGCCAGCAGCCGCCGACAGGGAGGAGATACGCAGTATTTT; CDR3 protein: CASSRRQGGDTQYF
J gene: TRBJ2-5; D gene: .; clone size: many; V gene: TRBV5-1; CDR3 DNA: TGCGCCAGCAGCTTCGGGATGGAAGAGACCCAGTACTTC; CDR3 protein: CASSFGMEETQYF
J gene: TRBJ1-5; D gene: .; clone size: .; V gene: TRBV4-1; CDR3 DNA: TGCGCCAGCAGCCCCCCAGACAGAAATCAGCCCCAGCATTTT; CDR3 protein: CASSPPDRNQPQHF
J gene: TRBJ2-5; D gene: TRBD1; clone size: many; V gene: TRBV20-1; CDR3 DNA: TGCAGTGCTATCGGACAGGGGAGGCAAGAGACCCAGTACTTC; CDR3 protein: CSAIGQGRQETQYF
J gene: TRBJ1-3; D gene: .; clone size: many; V gene: TRBV9; CDR3 DNA: TGTGCCAGCAGCGTAGGACAGGATGGAAACACCATATATTTT; CDR3 protein: CASSVGQDGNTIYF
J gene: TRBJ2-3; D gene: TRBD1; clone size: many; V gene: TRBV5-1; CDR3 DNA: TGCGCCAGCAGCAAGACAGGGTCGACAGATACGCAGTATTTT; CDR3 protein: CASSKTGSTDTQYF
J gene: TRBJ2-2; D gene: .; clone size: many; V gene: TRBV10-1; CDR3 DNA: .; CDR3 protein: CASLRPRFYGKPGSCFF
J gene: TRBJ2-3; D gene: .; clone size: many; V gene: TRBV7-2; CDR3 DNA: TGTGCCAGCAGCTTCCTCCCGGGGGATACGCAGTATTTT; CDR3 protein: CASSFLPGDTQYF
J gene: TRBJ2-5; D gene: .; clone size: few; V gene: TRBV5-4; CDR3 DNA: TGTGCCAGCAGCCACAGGGCTCTGGTCGGAGAGACCCAGTACTTC; CDR3 protein: CASSHRALVGETQYF
J gene: TRBJ2-3; D gene: TRBD2; clone size: few; V gene: TRBV18; CDR3 DNA: TGTGCCAGCTCACCTCCGACTAGCGGGGGAGATACGCAGTATTTT; CDR3 protein: CASSPPTSGGDTQYF
J gene: TRBJ1-2; D gene: TRBD1; clone size: few; V gene: TRBV20-1; CDR3 DNA: TGCAGTGTAGCGGGTGGGACAGGGGGAGGTTTCTATGGCTACACCTTC; CDR3 protein: CSVAGGTGGGFYGYTF
J gene: TRBJ1-1; D gene: TRBD1; clone size: .; V gene: TRBV20-1; CDR3 DNA: TGCAGTGCTGGAAGACAGGGGGTAGCTGAAGCTTTCTTT; CDR3 protein: CSAGRQGVAEAFF